Shown below are 13 T cell receptor beta chains from a single sample sequenced in a study of blood T cells in healthy people across ages. Combining a sample-barcoded 5' primer with a J-beta primer mix, a second PCR ran for roughly 6 to 12 cycles. TCRdb recomputed calls from the 5' RACE reads with MiXCR, one row per CDR3 protein. The data show some 1.5 million distinct CDR3 sequences, about 28% seen once. The sequencing sample was made of blood. The receptors were gathered from a woman in her 30s in good health.

This clonotype has only one observation. This chain links TRBV29-1 with TRBJ2-3; no reliable D call. The CDR3 runs to 12 residues. Looked up from germline, CDR1 is SQVTM and CDR2 is ANQGSEA. V was pared by 8 bases and J by 5 bases, with 14 bases between. DNA for the CDR3: TGCAGCACAATGCGGACGGGAGATACGCAGTATTTT. Translating gives CSTMRTGDTQYF.

The chain employs TRBV25-1 and TRBJ2-3; D is unclear. V was trimmed by 3 bases and J by 4 bases, leaving 11 bases between them. Per germline, CDR1 MGHDK and CDR2 SYGVNS. There are 14 residues in the CDR3. The CDR3 spells CASSDSLLADTQYF. The CDR3 nucleotides read TGTGCCAGCAGTGACAGCTTGCTCGCAGATACGCAGTATTTT.

V and J are TRBV29-1 and TRBJ2-2; no definite D call. The V and J ends lost 6 bases and 5 bases respectively, with 7 bases between them. The CDR3 is made up of 11 amino acids. Germline CDR1 is SQVTM and CDR2 is ANQGSEA. The CDR3 DNA is TGCAGCGTGACGGTGACCGGGGAGCTGTTTTTT. It specifies CSVTVTGELFF.

V usage is TRBV5-1 and J usage is TRBJ2-3, with TRBD1 matching over 7 bases. From germline, CDR1 is SGHRS and CDR2 YFSETQ. This CDR3 is 15 amino acids long. The ends lost 2 bases at V and 4 bases at J; junction bases unmatched: 7. The CDR3 DNA follows: TGCGCCAGCAGCTTCGGAAACAGGGGCCCAGATACGCAGTATTTT. Protein product: CASSFGNRGPDTQYF.

The CDR3 nucleotides read TGTGCCAGCAGCGATTCTGGTAGCGGGAGGAACAATGAGCAGTTCTTC. As protein: CASSDSGSGRNNEQFF. The chain is built from TRBV9 and TRBJ2-1, with TRBD2 matching over 10 bases. The germline V gene has CDR1 SGDLS and CDR2 YYNGEE. The CDR3 loop spans 16 amino acids. V was pared by 3 bases and J by 5 bases, with 8 bases of the junction left unmatched. The full variable domain, completed using reference TRBV9 and TRBJ2-1, is DSGVTQTPKHLITATGQRVTLRCSPRSGDLSVYWYQQSLDQGLQFLIQYYNGEERAKGNILERFSAQQFPDLHSELNLSSLELGDSALYFCASSDSGSGRNNEQFFGPGTRLTVL.

This clonotype was seen just once. The J gene is TRBJ2-5, the V gene TRBV2; D possibly corresponds to TRBD2 (5 bases). The CDR3 extends over 14 amino acids. Trimming stripped 6 bases from V and 5 bases from J, with 16 bases between. The V gene's germline CDR1 is SNHLY and CDR2 FYNNEI. CDR3 protein: CASRGGLAGETQYF. Written as DNA, the CDR3 is TGTGCCAGCAGGGGCGGACTGGCTGGGGAGACCCAGTACTTC.

This clonotype was detected a few times. V and J are TRBV6-2 or TRBV6-3 and TRBJ2-3, with D unresolved. Germline CDR1 reads MNHEY; CDR2 reads SVGEGT. CDR3 size: 13 residues. Trimming cost V 7 bases and J 1 base, with 9 bases left between them. The CDR3 nucleotides are TGTGCCAGCAACGCCCCTGGCACAGATACGCAGTATTTT. It codes for CASNAPGTDTQYF.

Only a few counts were recorded for this clonotype. The rearrangement links TRBV28 to TRBJ2-7; the match to TRBD1 covers 7 bases. This CDR3 is 16 amino acids long. The V segment lost 5 bases and the J segment 2 bases; nucleotides outside the gene matches: 12. Germline loops: CDR1 MDHEN, CDR2 SYDVKM. The CDR3 bases are TGTGCCAGCAGTAGCCAGCACAGGGGACCTACCTACGAGCAGTACTTC. Translating gives CASSSQHRGPTYEQYF.

This clonotype was detected only a few times. CDR3 nucleotides: TGTGCCTGGAGGAGGGACAGGGCCGCCCCTGGGGCCAACGTCCTGACTTTC. It yields the protein CAWRRDRAAPGANVLTF. This chain connects TRBV30 to TRBJ2-6; 9 bases map to TRBD1. Trimming at V came to 3 bases and at J to 2 bases, leaving 8 bases not matched to a gene. Germline V gene lookup returns CDR1 GTSNPN and CDR2 SVGIG (reference sequence). The length of the CDR3 is 17 residues.

This clonotype was observed at least ten times. The CDR3 sequence: CASSFIEAGEQYF. CDR3 DNA: TGTGCCAGCAGCTTTATCGAAGCGGGCGAGCAGTACTTC. V and J are TRBV7-9 and TRBJ2-7; TRBD2 is a possible D gene (6 bases). Germline CDR1 SEHNR, CDR2 FQNEAQ (reference sequence). V was shortened by 3 bases and J by 6 bases, with 12 bases between the two germline ends. This CDR3 has 13 residues.

Many counts were recorded for this clonotype. The chain has TRBV7-2 and TRBJ2-7, with 10 bases that match TRBD1. Germline assignment: CDR1 SGHTA and CDR2 FQGNSA. V lost 5 bases and J lost 2; bases outside the gene matches: 6. This CDR3 is built from 15 residues. CDR3 DNA: TGTGCCAGCAGCGCCCGACAGGGGGCCCCCTACGAGCAGTACTTC. Amino acid sequence: CASSARQGAPYEQYF.

J is TRBJ2-2 and V is TRBV7-7, with 8 positions matching TRBD2. This CDR3 comprises 16 residues. Losses at the gene ends were 5 bases for V and 7 bases for J; bases not matched to a gene: 12. CDR1 and CDR2 (germline): SSHAT, FNYEAQ (reference sequence). CDR3 residues: CASSPLSGASGGELFF. CDR3 nucleotide sequence: TGTGCCAGCAGCCCCCTTAGCGGGGCTAGCGGCGGGGAGCTGTTTTTT.

This clonotype showed up just a few times. The chain joins TRBV11-2 to TRBJ2-1; D unclear. Trimming cost V 1 base and J 9 bases, with 13 bases left between them. This CDR3 contains 14 residues. CDR1 and CDR2 (germline): SGHAT, FQNNGV. CDR3 residues: CASSLAVERGEQFF. The CDR3 nucleotides read TGTGCCAGCAGCTTAGCGGTAGAAAGAGGTGAGCAGTTCTTC. Based on the CDR3 plus reference TRBV11-2 and TRBJ2-1, the full variable domain is EAGVAQSPRYKIIEKRQSVAFWCNPISGHATLYWYQQILGQGPKLLIQFQNNGVVDDSQLPKDRFSAERLKGVDSTLKIQPAKLEDSAVYLCASSLAVERGEQFFGPGTRLTVL.